What follows describes a single T cell receptor (beta chain). The sample is drawn from a study of blood T cell repertoires in COVID-19. Looking at the study overall: Samples of COVID-19 (acute and convalescent) were obtained from the United States, Italy and Spain. The cDNA or gDNA used as material had been derived from T cells, B-cell-depleted T cells, or PBMCs.

Germline V lookup: CDR1 MDHEN, CDR2 SYDVKM. The CDR3 sequence is 12 residues long. The V end was cut by 10 bases, the J end by 2 bases, with 11 bases between. Original processing methods: It was from reference gene primer amplification that nucleated cell counts were estimated. Some clones are missing from TCRdb's copy, which holds only in-frame ones; the method was immunoSEQ multiplex PCR. V, J and clone size reflect that table, while D and trimming were determined from the DNA. This table holds 72,000 or so clones, about 90% found once. This receptor was taken from a man in his forties or fifties with active COVID-19. This chain joins TRBV28 and TRBJ1-1, with D unclear. Sequenced: peripheral blood. CDR3 coding DNA: TGTGCCATTCAGGCTCCCAACACTGAAGCTTTCTTT. Protein product: CAIQAPNTEAFF.